The 28 T cell receptor beta chains below come from one sample, sequenced in a study of molecular identifiers for immune sequencing clone quantification. TCRdb ran MiXCR on the PCR reads and lists one entry per CDR3 protein. The sample includes roughly 90,000 distinct CDR3 sequences, around a quarter of them seen just once. Sequenced input: naive CD8+ T cells from blood, with Jurkat cell RNA spiked in. The subset here: FACS-sorted CD8+CD4-CCR7+CD45RA+ naive T cells. These receptors all stem from a human donor in good health. Some libraries in this study had Jurkat cell RNA spiked in.

A remark on this clonotype: It may be a read error: a sequence one base away is much more abundant. V usage is TRBV12-3 or TRBV12-4 and J usage is TRBJ1-4; D is ambiguous. The CDR3 extends over 15 amino acids. CDR3 coding DNA: TGTGCCAGCAGTTGGGGAGGGAGGGCTAATGAAAGACTGTTTTTT. Its protein is CASSWGGRANERLFF.

This clonotype was observed a handful of times. Here the CDR3 reads CASSQDRTSGYTDTQYF. In nucleotides, the CDR3 is TGCGCCAGCAGCCAAGACCGAACTAGCGGGTACACAGATACGCAGTATTTT. The chain is built from TRBV4-3 and TRBJ2-3, with TRBD2 identical over 9 bases. With 0 bases clipped from V and 2 bases from J, the junction kept 6 bases outside the gene matches. CDR3 size: 17 residues. Germline loops: CDR1 LGHNA, CDR2 YSLEER.

This clonotype was counted ten times or more. The chain links TRBV4-2 to TRBJ1-1, with no clear D. The CDR3 spans 14 residues. V was shortened by 1 base and J by 5 bases, with 11 bases between the two germline ends. Germline-derived CDR1 and CDR2 are LGHNA and YNFKEQ. Here the CDR3 reads CASSQVPVPTEAFF. The CDR3, as DNA: TGTGCCAGCAGCCAAGTCCCAGTACCGACTGAAGCTTTCTTT.

This clonotype was counted between two and nine times. The genes are TRBV7-6 and TRBJ1-1; 7 bases line up with TRBD1. Germline trimming cut 5 bases from V and 0 bases from J; bases unmatched to any gene: 6. The CDR3 has 15 amino acids. Germline assignment: CDR1 SGHVS and CDR2 FNYEAQ. The CDR3 region is CASSLGTVMNTEAFF. CDR3 bases: TGTGCCAGCAGCCTCGGGACAGTCATGAACACTGAAGCTTTCTTT.

CDR3 loop: CASSFTGTGLNEQFF. CDR3 bases: TGTGCCAGCAGCTTCACCGGGACAGGGCTCAATGAGCAGTTCTTC. The J gene is TRBJ2-1, the V gene TRBV7-2, with 9 bases matching TRBD1. This CDR3 contains 15 residues. Germline loops: CDR1 SGHTA, CDR2 FQGNSA. V shed 3 bases, J shed 6 bases, and the junction held 6 bases outside the gene matches.

Worth noting for this clonotype: This may be a read error: a much more frequent sequence differs by one nucleotide. This CDR3 reads CASSIQGNAEASF. CDR3 sequence (DNA): TGTGCCAGCAGTATACAGGGTAACGCTGAAGCTTCCTTT. This sequence joins TRBV27 and TRBJ1-1; a possible D gene is TRBD1 (6 bases). Germline CDR1 MNHEY, CDR2 SMNVEV (reference sequence). The CDR3 length is 13 residues.

This clonotype was seen a handful of times. The chain is built from TRBV19 and TRBJ2-2, with unresolved D. This CDR3 comprises 12 residues. Trimming removed 10 bases from V and 6 bases from J, with 12 bases in between. CDR1 and CDR2 (germline): LNHDA, SQIVND (reference sequence). The CDR3 region has the DNA TGTGCCATCGAAGCATATCCCGGGGAGCTGTTTTTT. Translating it yields CAIEAYPGELFF.

This clonotype was observed a handful of times. The chain couples TRBV12-3 or TRBV12-4 to TRBJ1-5; D unresolved. This CDR3 is built from 13 residues. The V and J ends lost 3 bases and 1 base respectively, with 4 bases between them. DNA of the CDR3: TGTGCCAGCAGTTTCCGGAGCAATCAGCCCCAGCATTTT. Translated, it gives CASSFRSNQPQHF.

A single count supports this clonotype. The CDR3 ends on some other residue instead of the conserved phenylalanine or tryptophan, so this is likely a read error. V is TRBV7-2 and J is TRBJ2-1, with D tentatively TRBD2 (5 bases). Germline loops: CDR1 SGHTA, CDR2 FQGNSA. The CDR3 spans 16 residues. V dropped 5 bases and J dropped 2 bases, with 16 bases sitting between them. CDR3 amino acids: CASSARAEMPYNEQFS. Written as DNA, the CDR3 is TGTGCCAGCAGCGCCCGAGCGGAAATGCCCTACAATGAGCAGTTCTCC.

This clonotype was observed a handful of times. The chain couples TRBV4-3 to TRBJ2-7; 7 positions match TRBD2. Germline-derived CDR1 and CDR2 are LGHNA and YSLEER. V lost 0 bases to trimming and J lost 3 bases; unmatched junction nucleotides: 2. This CDR3 spans 14 amino acids. The CDR3 DNA follows: TGCGCCAGCAGCCAAGATCGGGGGGACTACGAGCAGTACTTC. This sequence encodes CASSQDRGDYEQYF.

Ten or more counts support this clonotype. The chain's CDR3 is CASNFVETALSGANVLTF. The CDR3 coding sequence is TGCGCCAGCAACTTTGTGGAGACAGCGCTCTCTGGGGCCAACGTCCTGACTTTC. This chain uses TRBV5-1 with TRBJ2-6, with D maybe TRBD1 (5 bases). The germline V and J ends were trimmed by 6 bases and 0 bases, with 19 bases remaining between them. The CDR3 is 18 amino acids. Germline CDR1 SGHRS, CDR2 YFSETQ.

In its sample, this clonotype was seen a few times. V gene TRBV4-1 combines with J gene TRBJ2-3; D is unclear. V lost 2 bases, J lost 0 bases, and 12 bases lay in between. This CDR3 comprises 16 residues. Germline values: CDR1 MGHRA, CDR2 YSYEKL. Here the CDR3 DNA reads TGCGCCAGCAGCCAACGCACAGCGCGGAGCACAGATACGCAGTATTTT. This codes for CASSQRTARSTDTQYF.

This clonotype showed up just a few times. The V call is TRBV5-6, the J call TRBJ2-7; D is ambiguous. The CDR3 is 16 residues long. Per germline, CDR1 SGHDT and CDR2 YYEEEE. Trimming took 0 bases from V and 0 from J, leaving 13 bases between them. CDR3 bases: TGTGCCAGCAGCTTGGATATTAGCAGATCCTCCTACGAGCAGTACTTC. Translating gives CASSLDISRSSYEQYF.

This clonotype was seen at least ten times. The chain couples TRBV2 to TRBJ2-3, with no clear D. This CDR3 spans 13 amino acids. V was trimmed by 5 bases and J by 2 bases, leaving 8 bases between them. Per the germline V gene, CDR1 is SNHLY and CDR2 is FYNNEI. The CDR3 region is CASSPKFTDTQYF. CDR3 nucleotides: TGTGCCAGCAGTCCAAAATTCACAGATACGCAGTATTTT.

This clonotype occurred many times. The CDR3 nucleotides are TGTGCCAGCAGCCCCACGCAGGGGACCTACGAGCAGTACTTC. Translated: CASSPTQGTYEQYF. The V and J genes are TRBV7-6 and TRBJ2-7; the D gene is possibly TRBD1 (6 bases). The CDR3 consists of 14 residues. From germline, CDR1 is SGHVS and CDR2 FNYEAQ. Trimming pared 5 bases from V and 2 bases from J, leaving 13 bases between. Looking up the rest from reference TRBV7-6 and TRBJ2-7 gives the full variable domain: GAGVSQSPRYKVTKRGQDVALRCDPISGHVSLYWYRQALGQGPEFLTYFNYEAQQDKSGLPNDRFSAERPEGSISTLTIQRTEQRDSAMYRCASSPTQGTYEQYFGPGTRLTVT.

This clonotype has at least ten counts. At one boundary the junction diverges from the germline segment, which might be a read error. V usage is TRBV4-3 and J usage is TRBJ2-7, with D maybe TRBD1 (5 bases). The germline V gene has CDR1 LGHNA and CDR2 YSLEER. The CDR3 consists of 12 residues. CDR3 DNA sequence: TGCGCCAGCAGCCAAGAATCGAGTCAGGGCCACTTC. Protein product: CASSQESSQGHF.

The chain is built from TRBV14 and TRBJ2-3; 12 bases agree with TRBD2. The V segment lost 6 bases and the J segment 0 bases; nucleotides outside the gene matches: 7. Germline V gene data show CDR1 as SGHDN and CDR2 as FVKESK. The CDR3 covers 17 residues. DNA for the CDR3: TGTGCCAGCAGGGAGACTAGCGGGGGCACTAGCACAGATACGCAGTATTTT. This codes for CASRETSGGTSTDTQYF.

About this clonotype: This may be a read error: a much more frequent sequence differs by one nucleotide. The final CDR3 position lacks the conserved phenylalanine or tryptophan, pointing to a likely read error. The chain carries TRBV3-1 and TRBJ2-7; D gene uncertain. V lost 2 bases, J lost 5 bases, and 22 bases lay in between. The germline V gene has CDR1 LGHDT and CDR2 YNNKEL (reference sequence). The CDR3 contains 17 residues. In nucleotides, the CDR3 is TGTGCCAGCAGCCAACGACCGTCCCGGACCCCGAGCGACGAGCAGTACTCC. Encoded protein: CASSQRPSRTPSDEQYS.

In regard to this clonotype: This clone may be a read error of a much larger clone one base away. This chain joins TRBV12-3 or TRBV12-4 and TRBJ2-5; D gene unclear. This CDR3 contains 14 residues. The CDR3 loop reads CATSFVTSQETQYF. For the CDR3, the DNA is TGTGCCACCAGTTTTGTAACCAGTCAAGAGACCCAGTACTTC.

This clonotype was counted a few times. The chain recombines TRBV5-6 with TRBJ2-1; the D gene is possibly TRBD2 (6 bases). The V end lost 4 bases, the J end lost 9 bases, and 26 bases lay between the germline ends. Germline V gene sequence: CDR1 SGHDT, CDR2 YYEEEE. The CDR3 sequence is 17 residues long. CDR3 bases: TGTGCCAGCAGCCCTCCCTTGTGGGACTCAGGGTTAGGTGAGCAGTTCTTC. This gives the protein CASSPPLWDSGLGEQFF.

This clonotype was seen many times. The chain joins TRBV5-1 to TRBJ2-7, with TRBD1 matching 8 bases. The CDR3 extends over 15 amino acids. V dropped 4 bases and J dropped 3; count of bases not matched to a gene: 9. Germline assignment: CDR1 SGHRS and CDR2 YFSETQ. DNA for the CDR3: TGCGCCAGCAGCCACGGACAGGGCCCTAACTACGAGCAGTACTTC. It codes for CASSHGQGPNYEQYF.

The sample holds many counts of this clonotype. The rearrangement links TRBV5-1 to TRBJ2-3; TRBD2 matches 8 bases. This CDR3 contains 18 residues. Germline trimming cut 0 bases from V and 1 base from J; bases unmatched to any gene: 10. Germline V gives CDR1 SGHRS, CDR2 YFSETQ. Here the CDR3 DNA reads TGCGCCAGCAGCTTGGATGGTAGCGGGATTTATCGCACAGATACGCAGTATTTT. Protein: CASSLDGSGIYRTDTQYF.

As regards this clonotype: A much larger clonotype is one base distant, so this may be a read error. The chain carries TRBV27 and TRBJ2-3, with D hard to call. This CDR3 comprises 13 residues. Germline V CDR1 and CDR2: MNHEY, SMNVEV (reference sequence). The CDR3: CASSLMVTDPQYF. For the CDR3, the DNA is TGTGCCAGCAGTTTAATGGTCACAGATCCGCAGTATTTT.

This clonotype was seen only a few times. V and J are TRBV18 and TRBJ1-1, with D unresolved. CDR1 is KGHSH and CDR2 is LQKENI in the germline V gene. Between the trimmed V and J ends, which lost 0 bases and 0 bases, there was a span of 8 bases. The CDR3 has 15 residues. CDR3 loop: CASSPPGEVNTEAFF. The CDR3 DNA sequence: TGTGCCAGCTCACCACCGGGAGAGGTGAACACTGAAGCTTTCTTT. The full variable domain, in which reference TRBV18 and TRBJ1-1 provide the parts outside the CDR3, is NAGVMQNPRHLVRRRGQEARLRCSPMKGHSHVYWYRQLPEEGLKFMVYLQKENIIDESGMPKERFSAEFPKEGPSILRIQQVVRGDSAAYFCASSPPGEVNTEAFFGQGTRLTVV.

This clonotype has a handful of counts. The V call is TRBV7-9, the J call TRBJ2-7; D uncertain. V was trimmed by 0 bases and J by 2 bases, leaving 8 bases between them. Looked up from germline, CDR1 is SEHNR and CDR2 is FQNEAQ (reference sequence). The CDR3 contains 14 residues. CDR3 amino acids: CASSLAQATYEQYF. In nucleotides, the CDR3 is TGTGCCAGCAGCTTAGCGCAGGCCACCTACGAGCAGTACTTC.

The sample holds many counts of this clonotype. J is TRBJ1-2 and V is TRBV29-1; D unclear. Germline V lookup: CDR1 SQVTM, CDR2 ANQGSEA. V was clipped by 0 bases and J by 10 bases, with 9 bases between them. The CDR3 runs to 11 residues. CDR3 in amino acids: CSVEDSLNYTF. The CDR3 region has the DNA TGCAGCGTTGAAGACTCGCTAAACTACACCTTC.

In the case of this clonotype: Just one base apart from a much larger clone, this may be a read error. The final CDR3 position lacks the conserved phenylalanine or tryptophan, pointing to a likely read error. The chain has TRBV27 and TRBJ2-7; D assignment may be TRBD1 or TRBD2 (5 bases each). CDR3 length equals 14 residues. Germline V gene data show CDR1 as MNHEY and CDR2 as SMNVEV (reference sequence). V lost 4 bases to trimming and J lost 7 bases, with 17 bases between them. The CDR3 nucleotides read TGTGCCAGCAGTTCATACCAGGGCCCGGGGGAGCAGTACCTC. This sequence encodes CASSSYQGPGEQYL.

This clonotype was detected only a few times. The rearrangement joins TRBV7-9 to TRBJ2-7; 7 positions agree with TRBD1. In germline, CDR1 is SEHNR, CDR2 FQNEAQ (reference sequence). V was clipped by 5 bases and J by 5 bases; unmatched bases: 9. This CDR3 comprises 14 residues. DNA for the CDR3: TGTGCCAGCAGCGCCACAGGGGCGGTGGACGAGCAGTACTTC. It encodes CASSATGAVDEQYF.